This T cell receptor (beta chain) was retrieved from a study of T cell changes during pregnancy in multiple sclerosis. This clone is deemed medium-sized. TCRdb's copy holds only in-frame clones and misses some; the assay was immunoSEQ multiplex PCR. The data show tens of thousands of clones, 80% to 95% seen once. Germline V gene lookup returns CDR1 MNHNS and CDR2 SASEGT. The CDR3 covers 16 residues. V was pared by 1 base and J by 5 bases, with 8 bases of the junction left unmatched. Material: peripheral blood, obtained in the second trimester of pregnancy. J is TRBJ1-5 and V is TRBV6-1; 7 nucleotides agree with TRBD1. The TCR comes from a female donor with multiple sclerosis, enrolled in a pregnancy study. CDR3 residues: CASSEEVTGPYQPQHF. Written as DNA, the CDR3 is TGTGCCAGCAGTGAAGAGGTGACAGGGCCCTATCAGCCCCAGCATTTT.